Listed below are T cell receptor beta chains from one sample, sequenced in a study of blood T cell repertoires in COVID-19. Sequenced by immunoSEQ multiplex PCR; TCRdb stores in-frame clones only, minus some. Of 25,000 to 35,000 clones in the sample, nearly 85% were seen once. The sequencing input was peripheral blood. Receptors originate from a man in his 70s with active COVID-19. CDR3s include the opening cysteine and the closing phenylalanine or tryptophan. A D gene is named only where the DNA matches it firmly. Clone size, where shown, is once, few, many, or a class for clones that have expanded.

V	size	J	D	CDR3	DNA
TRBV2	.	TRBJ2-5	.	CASSGRGRQETQYF	TGTGCCAGCAGTGGACGGGGGAGACAAGAGACCCAGTACTTC
TRBV6-2/TRBV6-3	.	TRBJ2-4	TRBD2	CASSETSGVGDIQYF	TGTGCCAGCAGTGAGACTAGCGGGGTTGGTGACATTCAGTACTTC
TRBV19	once	TRBJ1-2	.	CASTPEGTSSSGYTF	TGTGCCAGTACCCCTGAAGGGACTTCATCCTCGGGCTACACCTTC
TRBV19	.	TRBJ1-2	.	CASQGGRNYGYTF	TGTGCCTCGCAGGGAGGGCGTAACTATGGCTACACCTTC
TRBV6-6	.	TRBJ1-1	.	CASSYSVGRSNTEAFF	TGTGCCAGCAGTTACTCGGTGGGCAGGTCGAACACTGAAGCTTTCTTT
TRBV11-3	.	TRBJ2-2	.	CASNPGENTGELFF	TGTGCCAGCAACCCAGGGGAGAACACCGGGGAGCTGTTTTTT
TRBV30	.	TRBJ2-1	.	CAWSGFGLGRGRFEQFF	TGTGCCTGGAGCGGCTTCGGACTCGGGAGGGGGCGCTTTGAGCAGTTCTTC
TRBV7-2	.	TRBJ1-1	TRBD1	CASSPTGGANTEAFF	TGTGCCAGCAGCCCGACAGGGGGCGCTAACACTGAAGCTTTCTTT
TRBV27	.	TRBJ2-7	.	CASSVAGSTYEQYF	TGTGCCAGCAGTGTAGCAGGGTCAACCTACGAGCAGTACTTC
TRBV11-2	once	TRBJ2-7	TRBD1	CASSSLPGQPYEQYF	TGTGCCAGCAGCTCATTGCCGGGACAGCCCTACGAGCAGTACTTC
TRBV28	.	TRBJ2-4	TRBD1	CASSPRIIRGLDIQYF	TGTGCCAGCAGCCCCAGGATAATCAGGGGGCTTGACATTCAGTACTTC
TRBV11-2	.	TRBJ2-3	.	CASTPHGENTDTQYF	TGTGCCAGCACCCCTCACGGGGAAAATACAGATACGCAGTATTTT
TRBV29-1	.	TRBJ1-1	.	CSVDGRRAFF	TGCAGCGTTGACGGGAGGCGAGCTTTCTTT
TRBV2	.	TRBJ1-1	.	CASIRSLGTEAFF	TGTGCCAGCATCCGGAGCTTGGGCACTGAAGCTTTCTTT
TRBV29-1	.	TRBJ2-2	.	CSVYPQGNTGELFF	TGCAGCGTTTACCCACAGGGGAACACCGGGGAGCTGTTTTTT
TRBV5-1	.	TRBJ1-2	.	CASSGGGLHYGYTF	TGCGCCAGCAGCGGTGGGGGGTTGCACTATGGCTACACCTTC
TRBV6-5	.	TRBJ2-5	.	CASRLGGAGTQYF	TGTGCCAGCAGGCTGGGGGGGGCGGGGACCCAGTACTTC
TRBV5-1	.	TRBJ1-5	TRBD1	CASSGGGAGQPQHF	TGCGCCAGCAGTGGAGGGGGCGCGGGTCAGCCCCAGCATTTT
TRBV11-2	.	TRBJ2-7	.	CASSRFTGTSSYEQYF	TGTGCCAGCAGCCGGTTTACGGGAACCAGCTCCTACGAGCAGTACTTC
TRBV5-1	.	TRBJ2-5	.	CASSLGRKQGGAPQETQYF	TGCGCCAGCAGCTTGGGGCGGAAGCAGGGCGGGGCGCCCCAAGAGACCCAGTACTTC
TRBV1	.	TRBJ2-3	.	CTSRGRGGADTQYF	TGCACCAGCAGAGGGCGGGGGGGCGCAGATACGCAGTATTTT
TRBV19	.	TRBJ1-2	.	CASKDQTGAYGYTF	TGTGCCAGTAAGGACCAAACAGGTGCCTATGGCTACACCTTC
TRBV2	.	TRBJ2-3	.	CASSPGDRVSTDTQYF	TGTGCCAGCAGCCCGGGAGACAGGGTCAGCACAGATACGCAGTATTTT
TRBV7-9	.	TRBJ2-3	.	CASSLGQTSTDTQYF	TGTGCCAGCAGCTTAGGACAGACTAGCACAGATACGCAGTATTTT
TRBV19	.	TRBJ2-7	TRBD1	CASSIRDRGYEQYF	TGTGCCAGTAGTATCCGGGACAGGGGCTACGAGCAGTACTTC
TRBV14	.	TRBJ2-1	.	CASSQTGNEQFF	TGTGCCAGCAGCCAAACGGGAAATGAGCAGTTCTTC
TRBV18	once	TRBJ2-3	TRBD1	CASSLGQATDTQYF	TGTGCCAGCTCACTCGGACAGGCGACAGATACGCAGTATTTT
TRBV15	.	TRBJ2-3	TRBD2	CATSRDSGLADTQYF	TGTGCCACCAGCAGAGATTCGGGACTAGCAGATACGCAGTATTTT
TRBV15	many	TRBJ1-3	TRBD1	CATSRGTGLGNTIYF	TGTGCCACCAGCAGAGGGACAGGGCTCGGAAACACCATATATTTT
TRBV7-9	.	TRBJ2-1	TRBD2	CASSLGTSSNEQFF	TGTGCCAGCAGCTTGGGGACTAGCAGCAATGAGCAGTTCTTC
TRBV10-3	.	TRBJ2-7	.	CAISEGGVEQYF	TGTGCCATCAGTGAGGGAGGGGTCGAGCAGTACTTC
TRBV9	.	TRBJ2-3	TRBD2	CASSGLAGGATDTQYF	TGTGCCAGCAGCGGTCTAGCGGGGGGAGCCACAGATACGCAGTATTTT
TRBV6-8	.	TRBJ1-1	.	CASSYEGPEAFF	TGTGCCAGCAGTTACGAGGGCCCCGAAGCTTTCTTT
TRBV5-4	.	TRBJ2-7	.	CASSLSSGGRSYEQYF	TGTGCCAGCAGCTTGTCTTCCGGGGGTCGCTCCTACGAGCAGTACTTC
TRBV15	.	TRBJ2-2	TRBD2	CATSGGGPRNTGELFF	TGTGCCACCAGCGGGGGGGGTCCAAGGAACACCGGGGAGCTGTTTTTT
TRBV14	.	TRBJ2-1	.	CASSQDRALSSGREQFF	TGTGCCAGCAGCCAAGATCGGGCCCTCAGTAGCGGTCGTGAGCAGTTCTTC
TRBV7-9	.	TRBJ2-1	TRBD2	CASSPQAGGLQNEQFF	TGTGCCAGCAGTCCCCAAGCGGGGGGCCTTCAGAATGAGCAGTTCTTC
TRBV10-1	.	TRBJ1-4	.	CASSLRGAGKLFF	TGCGCCAGCAGTCTACGCGGGGCGGGAAAACTGTTTTTT
TRBV6-6	.	TRBJ2-3	TRBD2	CATALAGSTDTQYF	TGTGCCACCGCACTAGCGGGCAGCACAGATACGCAGTATTTT
TRBV5-4	.	TRBJ2-7	.	CASSPSRQGYEQYF	TGTGCCAGCAGCCCGTCGAGGCAGGGCTATGAGCAGTACTTC
TRBV5-5	.	TRBJ1-2	.	CASSDFPEANYGYTF	TGTGCCAGCAGCGACTTTCCGGAAGCTAACTATGGCTACACCTTC
TRBV7-8	.	TRBJ2-4	.	CASSPNLDIQYF	TGTGCCAGCAGCCCAAACTTGGACATTCAGTACTTC
TRBV15	.	TRBJ1-1	TRBD1	CATSTGQGIAEAFF	TGTGCCACCAGCACGGGACAGGGGATCGCTGAAGCTTTCTTT
TRBV29-1	.	TRBJ1-5	.	CSVAQGSYQPQHF	TGCAGCGTTGCCCAGGGCAGTTATCAGCCCCAGCATTTT
TRBV6-5	.	TRBJ2-1	TRBD1	CASSPRTGDYNEQFF	TGTGCCAGCAGTCCCCGGACAGGCGATTACAATGAGCAGTTCTTC
TRBV4-3	few	TRBJ2-7	TRBD2	CASSQDLRGGNYEQYF	TGCGCCAGCAGCCAAGATCTACGGGGGGGGAACTACGAGCAGTACTTC
TRBV29-1	.	TRBJ2-5	.	CSVERASDGETQYF	TGCAGCGTTGAAAGGGCTAGCGACGGGGAGACCCAGTACTTC
TRBV2	once	TRBJ2-7	TRBD1	CASRGTGVGTYEQYF	TGTGCCAGCAGAGGGACAGGGGTCGGGACCTACGAGCAGTACTTC
TRBV27	.	TRBJ2-1	.	CASSPLSGLPLIKFF	TGTGCCAGCAGTCCACTATCGGGACTCCCCCTTATCAAGTTCTTC
TRBV6-1	.	TRBJ1-2	.	CASSEDAGWNGYTF	TGTGCCAGCAGTGAAGATGCAGGGTGGAATGGCTACACCTTC
TRBV3-1/TRBV3-2	.	TRBJ2-5	TRBD2	CASSSLPPGLAGGPLSETQYF	TGTGCCAGCAGCTCCCTCCCTCCGGGACTAGCGGGGGGGCCGTTGTCGGAGACCCAGTACTTC
TRBV5-1	once	TRBJ2-3	TRBD2	CASSRGLAGGRVTDTQYF	TGCGCCAGCAGCCGGGGACTAGCGGGGGGCCGGGTAACAGATACGCAGTATTTT
TRBV5-7	.	TRBJ1-6	.	CGREGCGPVEGALHF	TGTGGCCGTGAAGGATGTGGCCCTGTGGAAGGAGCCCTCCACTTT